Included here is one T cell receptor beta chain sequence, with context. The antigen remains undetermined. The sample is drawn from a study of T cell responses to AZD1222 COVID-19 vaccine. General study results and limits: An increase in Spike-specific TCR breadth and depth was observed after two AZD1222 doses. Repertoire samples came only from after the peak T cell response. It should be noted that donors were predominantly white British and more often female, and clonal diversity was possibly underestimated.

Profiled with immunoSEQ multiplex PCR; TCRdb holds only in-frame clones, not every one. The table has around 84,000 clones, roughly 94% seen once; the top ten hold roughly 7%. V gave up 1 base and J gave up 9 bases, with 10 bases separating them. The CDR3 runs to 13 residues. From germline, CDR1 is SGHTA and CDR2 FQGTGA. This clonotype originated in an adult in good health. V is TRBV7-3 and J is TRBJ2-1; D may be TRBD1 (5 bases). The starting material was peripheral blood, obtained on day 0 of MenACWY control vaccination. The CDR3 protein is CASSLKGSGEQFF. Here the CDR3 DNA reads TGTGCCAGCAGCTTAAAGGGGTCTGGTGAGCAGTTCTTC.